Listed below are T cell receptor beta chains from one sample, sequenced in a study of T cells in Graves' hyperthyroidism and ophthalmopathy. MiXCR, run by TCRdb on the multiplex PCR reads, gives a single entry per CDR3 protein. The profile covers around 190,000 distinct CDR3 sequences, with around 15% appearing a single time and roughly 32% taken by the ten largest. The sequenced sample was blood. The source is a woman aged 45-59 years with Graves' hyperthyroidism. Both conserved end residues are part of each CDR3. A D gene is named only where the DNA matches it firmly. The size entry is marked missing in some rows and otherwise reads once, few, many or a size class.

>TRBJ2-4|TRBV19|.|.
CASSSGPFIQYF
TGTGCCAGTAGTTCGGGACCTTTTATTCAGTACTTC
>TRBJ1-2|TRBV18|.|many
CASSPGAGDGYTF
TGTGCCAGCTCACCAGGGGCAGGGGATGGCTACACCTTC
>TRBJ2-3|TRBV24-1|TRBD1|many
CATSDPGQRTDTQYF
TGTGCCACCAGTGACCCGGGACAGCGCACAGATACGCAGTATTTT
>TRBJ1-1|TRBV5-1|.|.
CASSFAGVTSNTEAFF
TGCGCCAGCAGCTTTGCAGGGGTCACGTCGAACACTGAAGCTTTCTTT
>TRBJ1-2|TRBV5-6|.|few
CASSWSGYGYTF
TGTGCCAGCAGCTGGTCGGGGTATGGCTACACCTTC
>TRBJ2-2|TRBV9|.|many
CASSVSVTGELFF
TGTGCCAGCAGCGTATCGGTGACCGGGGAGCTGTTTTTT
>TRBJ2-5|TRBV5-6|TRBD1|.
CASSSPGQINQETQYF
TGTGCCAGCAGTTCCCCGGGACAGATAAACCAAGAGACCCAGTACTTC
>TRBJ1-6|TRBV19|TRBD1|many
CASNPGQGSSPLHF
TGTGCCAGTAACCCGGGACAGGGTAGTTCACCCCTCCACTTT
>TRBJ1-4|TRBV15|.|many
CATSSLEGTLDEKLFF
TGTGCCACCAGCAGCCTTGAGGGGACATTGGATGAAAAACTGTTTTTT
>TRBJ2-1|TRBV11-1|.|many
CASSTLLSGGNEQFF
TGTGCCAGCAGCACCCTTTTGTCTGGCGGAAATGAGCAGTTCTTC
>TRBJ1-1|TRBV7-9|.|many
CASTKRGENTEAFF
TGTGCCAGCACCAAAAGGGGGGAGAACACTGAAGCTTTCTTT
>TRBJ2-7|TRBV11-1|.|.
CASSQRGGTYEQYF
TGTGCCAGCAGTCAACGAGGGGGGACCTACGAGCAGTACTTC
>TRBJ2-2|TRBV6-1|.|few
CASQENTGELFF
TGTGCCAGCCAAGAAAACACCGGGGAGCTGTTTTTT
>TRBJ2-1|TRBV6-2/TRBV6-3|.|many
CASTQGQGLGYNEQFF
TGTGCCAGCACTCAGGGGCAGGGGTTGGGTTACAATGAGCAGTTCTTC
>TRBJ2-1|TRBV6-2/TRBV6-3|.|many
CASSYSRHSRASSYNEQFF
TGTGCCAGCAGTTACTCGAGGCATTCCAGGGCTAGCTCCTACAATGAGCAGTTCTTC
>TRBJ2-1|TRBV7-8|TRBD2|many
CASSFTGRTSSYNEQFF
TGTGCCAGCAGCTTTACCGGCCGGACTAGCTCCTACAATGAGCAGTTCTTC
>TRBJ2-4|TRBV6-2/TRBV6-3|.|.
CASSVAGAKNIQYF
TGTGCCAGCAGTGTCGCTGGAGCCAAAAACATTCAGTACTTC
>TRBJ1-2|TRBV6-1|.|many
CASATGNINGYTF
TGTGCCAGCGCCACAGGGAATATCAATGGCTACACCTTC
>TRBJ1-2|TRBV5-4|.|many
CASSHTGDYGYTF
TGTGCCAGCAGCCACACTGGGGACTATGGCTACACCTTC
>TRBJ1-1|TRBV2|.|.
CASSDTLRDEAFF
TGTGCCAGCAGTGACACCTTGAGAGATGAAGCTTTCTTT
>TRBJ1-2|TRBV4-1|.|many
CASSQGTNYGYTF
TGCGCCAGCAGCCAAGGTACAAACTATGGCTACACCTTC
>TRBJ2-1|TRBV5-1|.|many
CASSLGALGSYNEQFF
TGCGCCAGCAGCTTGGGTGCCCTGGGGTCTTACAATGAGCAGTTCTTC
>TRBJ2-5|TRBV19|.|many
CASSLRVARYTVGETQYF
TGTGCCAGTAGTCTCCGGGTAGCGCGGTATACCGTGGGAGAGACCCAGTACTTC
>TRBJ1-2|TRBV7-9|.|many
CASSFWEGYGYTF
TGTGCCAGCAGCTTTTGGGAAGGCTATGGCTACACCTTC
>TRBJ1-3|TRBV6-5|.|many
CASSYSRPGISGNTIYF
TGTGCCAGCAGTTACTCACGCCCGGGTATCTCTGGAAACACCATATATTTT
>TRBJ2-3|TRBV5-8|TRBD1|many
CASSTGASSTDTQYF
TGTGCCAGCAGCACAGGGGCTTCTAGCACAGATACGCAGTATTTT
>TRBJ1-4|TRBV19|TRBD1|many
CASTGQGREKLFF
TGTGCCAGTACGGGACAGGGTCGGGAAAAACTGTTTTTT
>TRBJ2-7|TRBV19|TRBD2|.
CASSASGFSSYEQYF
TGTGCCAGTAGCGCTAGCGGGTTCAGCTCCTACGAGCAGTACTTC
>TRBJ2-3|TRBV19|TRBD2|many
CASSKSSGGPSTDTQYF
TGTGCCAGTAGTAAGTCTAGCGGGGGCCCCAGCACAGATACGCAGTATTTT
>TRBJ1-1|TRBV24-1|.|many
CATTLKGEAFF
TGTGCCACCACCCTCAAGGGTGAGGCTTTCTTT
>TRBJ1-5|TRBV7-6|TRBD1|many
CASSLSTGGTNQPQHF
TGTGCCAGCAGCTTATCGACAGGGGGCACAAATCAGCCCCAGCATTTT
>TRBJ2-5|TRBV7-9|.|.
CASSLSWSTNQETQYF
TGTGCCAGCAGCTTATCTTGGTCGACAAACCAAGAGACCCAGTACTTC
>TRBJ2-7|TRBV4-3|.|.
CASSLGQFSSEQYF
TGCGCCAGCAGCCTTGGACAGTTTAGCTCCGAGCAGTACTTC
>TRBJ2-2|TRBV20-1|.|many
CSARKDANTGELFF
TGCAGTGCTAGAAAGGACGCGAACACCGGGGAGCTGTTTTTT
>TRBJ1-1|TRBV11-1|TRBD1|many
CASSQKQGLMNTEAFF
TGTGCCAGCAGCCAAAAACAGGGGCTCATGAACACTGAAGCTTTCTTT
>TRBJ1-4|TRBV5-1|.|many
CASSPGATNEKLFF
TGCGCCAGCAGCCCAGGCGCAACTAATGAAAAACTGTTTTTT
>TRBJ2-2|TRBV28|TRBD2|.
CASSPGTSGLLGELFF
TGTGCCAGCAGCCCGGGGACTAGCGGACTACTGGGGGAGCTGTTCTTT
>TRBJ1-2|TRBV7-9|.|many
CASEQGIGYTF
TGTGCCAGCGAGCAGGGGATAGGCTACACCTTC
>TRBJ1-2|TRBV7-2|TRBD1|once
CASSTSRDSFGGYTF
TGTGCCAGCAGCACGTCCCGGGACAGCTTTGGAGGCTACACCTTC
>TRBJ1-4|TRBV4-2|.|.
CASSQGNRRGGRFGEKLFF
TGTGCCAGCAGCCAAGGAAATCGGCGGGGGGGCAGGTTTGGCGAAAAACTGTTTTTT
>TRBJ1-1|TRBV11-2|.|.
CASSLQPGPEAFF
TGTGCCAGCAGCTTACAACCGGGACCTGAAGCTTTCTTT
>TRBJ1-1|TRBV5-1|.|many
CASSLDGPPNTEAFF
TGCGCCAGCAGCTTGGATGGACCCCCGAACACTGAAGCTTTCTTT
>TRBJ1-2|TRBV6-2/TRBV6-3|TRBD1|many
CASEGTARNYGYTF
TGTGCCAGCGAAGGGACAGCGAGAAACTATGGCTACACCTTC
>TRBJ2-7|TRBV5-1|.|.
CASSSIDRSYEQYF
TGCGCCAGCAGCTCCATCGACAGGTCCTACGAGCAGTACTTC
>TRBJ2-2|TRBV6-1|.|many
CASRSDSPNTGELFF
TGTGCCAGCAGGTCCGACAGTCCGAACACCGGGGAGCTGTTTTTT
>TRBJ2-1|TRBV9|.|.
CASSVVGGGRNEQFF
TGTGCCAGCAGCGTAGTCGGGGGAGGCAGGAATGAGCAGTTCTTC
>TRBJ2-7|TRBV2|.|many
CASKWDTTYEQYF
TGTGCCAGCAAATGGGACACCACCTACGAGCAGTACTTC
>TRBJ2-3|TRBV12-3/TRBV12-4|TRBD2|many
CASSLRAGADTQYF
TGTGCCAGCAGTTTAAGAGCGGGGGCAGATACGCAGTATTTT
>TRBJ1-4|TRBV9|.|many
CASSVGPLQDEKLFF
TGTGCCAGCAGCGTAGGGCCCCTCCAGGATGAAAAACTGTTTTTT
>TRBJ1-1|TRBV2|TRBD1|many
CASRDRGPEAFF
TGTGCCAGCCGAGACAGGGGACCTGAAGCTTTCTTT
>TRBJ2-2|TRBV29-1|.|few
CSVLGQMNTGELFF
TGCAGCGTTCTCGGGCAAATGAACACCGGGGAGCTGTTTTTT
>TRBJ2-3|TRBV27|TRBD2|many
CASSFGGVGDTQYF
TGTGCCAGCAGTTTCGGGGGGGTGGGAGATACGCAGTATTTT
>TRBJ1-1|TRBV12-3/TRBV12-4|.|many
CASSFGQNTEAFF
TGTGCCAGCAGTTTCGGACAGAACACTGAAGCTTTCTTT
>TRBJ2-3|TRBV28|.|many
CASSPDRYTDTQYF
TGTGCCAGCAGTCCAGACAGGTACACAGATACGCAGTATTTT
>TRBJ2-1|TRBV14|.|many
CASSQDRPNEQFF
TGTGCCAGCAGCCAAGATAGACCCAATGAGCAGTTCTTC
>TRBJ1-2|TRBV5-1|.|many
CASSLDWDIANYGYTF
TGCGCCAGCAGCTTGGACTGGGACATAGCTAACTATGGCTACACCTTC
>TRBJ1-5|TRBV6-1|.|many
CASSEYGDQPQHF
TGTGCCAGCAGTGAATATGGTGATCAGCCCCAGCATTTT
>TRBJ1-3|TRBV5-1|.|.
CASSIIDSLSGNTIYF
TGCGCCAGCAGCATAATCGACAGCCTCTCTGGAAACACCATATATTTT
>TRBJ1-4|TRBV14|TRBD1|few
CASSQRTGYNEKLLF
TGTGCCAGCAGCCAAAGGACAGGCTATAATGAAAAACTGCTTTTT
>TRBJ2-3|TRBV9|TRBD2|few
CASSVGGGIDTQYF
TGTGCCAGCAGCGTAGGGGGGGGGATAGATACGCAGTATTTT